The 23 T cell receptor beta chains below all came from one sample that was sequenced in a study of OX40 agonist ivuxolimab in advanced cancers. Profiling relied on immunoSEQ multiplex PCR, and the TCRdb table lists in-frame clones only, not all of them. The sample carries 55,000 to 75,000 clones, approximately 90% recorded once. The sequenced sample was CD4+ or CD8+ T cells sorted from blood, obtained in a trial of the OX40 agonist ivuxolimab. These receptors were obtained from an adult with an advanced solid tumor such as melanoma, head and neck, liver or kidney cancer.

CDR3 bases: TGTGCCAGCAGCGGACAGCTTAACACTGAAGCTTTCTTT. Translating it yields CASSGQLNTEAFF. This chain connects TRBV6-4 to TRBJ1-1; possibly TRBD1 for D (6 bases). The germline V and J ends were trimmed by 6 bases and 2 bases, with 10 bases remaining between them. CDR3 length equals 13 residues. The germline gives CDR1 MRHNA, CDR2 SNTAGT.

The chain employs TRBV6-5 and TRBJ1-4; tentatively, D is TRBD1 (5 bases). CDR1 and CDR2 from the germline V gene are MNHEY and SVGAGI. The CDR3 runs 14 residues. V lost 0 bases, J lost 13 bases, and 15 bases lay in between. The chain's CDR3 is CASSYSTRADGLFF. The DNA for the CDR3 is TGTGCCAGCAGTTACTCGACCAGGGCTGATGGACTGTTTTTT.

The rearrangement links TRBV6-6 to TRBJ1-4, with D tentatively TRBD1 (5 bases). The CDR3 is 15 residues long. The germline V and J ends were trimmed by 0 bases and 4 bases, with 9 bases remaining between them. CDR1 is MNHNY, CDR2 SVGAGI, per germline (reference sequence). CDR3 protein: CASSYSRGGNEKLFF. In nucleotides, the CDR3 is TGTGCCAGCAGTTACTCACGGGGGGGTAATGAAAAACTGTTTTTT.

As DNA, the CDR3 is TGTGCCAGCAGTTTAAAAGAGAGAACCTACGAGCAGTACTTC. Amino acid sequence: CASSLKERTYEQYF. The rearrangement uses TRBV27 and TRBJ2-7; no firm D call. The CDR3 contains 14 residues. Looked up from germline, CDR1 is MNHEY and CDR2 is SMNVEV (reference sequence). Trimming cost V 2 bases and J 2 bases, with 10 bases left between them.

V usage is TRBV6-5 and J usage is TRBJ2-1; 10 nucleotides agree with TRBD1. CDR1 is MNHEY, CDR2 SVGAGI, per germline. The V gene end was trimmed by 5 bases and the J gene end by 5 bases; junction bases not matched to a gene: 6. The CDR3 has 15 residues. Here the CDR3 reads CASSMGQGSHNEQFF. CDR3 sequence (DNA): TGTGCCAGCAGTATGGGACAGGGGAGCCACAATGAGCAGTTCTTC.

This clone was observed a few times. The chain combines TRBV7-9 with TRBJ2-5, with unresolved D. The CDR3 covers 14 residues. Per germline, CDR1 SEHNR and CDR2 FQNEAQ (reference sequence). Trimming stripped 5 bases from V and 1 base from J, with 11 bases between. In DNA form, the CDR3 reads TGTGCCAGCAGCCAAACCCTTCTCCAAGAGACCCAGTACTTC. Encoded protein: CASSQTLLQETQYF.

In nucleotides, the CDR3 is TGTGCCAGCAGCGTAGACGAGGGGCGCCGGGAGACCCAGTACTTC. Translated, it gives CASSVDEGRRETQYF. The chain joins TRBV9 to TRBJ2-5; D could derive from TRBD1 or TRBD2 (5 bases each). Between the trimmed V and J ends, which lost 0 bases and 5 bases, there was a span of 14 bases. Germline assignment: CDR1 SGDLS and CDR2 YYNGEE. The CDR3 has 15 amino acids.

The chain links TRBV6-5 to TRBJ1-3, with D uncertain. The CDR3 length is 13 residues. V was trimmed by 8 bases and J by 0 bases, leaving 8 bases between them. The germline gives CDR1 MNHEY, CDR2 SVGAGI. The CDR3 nucleotides are TGTGCCAGCGTAGTTAGCTCTGGAAACACCATATATTTT. Amino acids: CASVVSSGNTIYF.

Comments on this clone: The sample holds other DNA sequences that translate to the same CDR3. The chain combines TRBV7-8 with TRBJ2-3, with 13 nucleotides matching TRBD2. Trimming at V came to 4 bases and at J to 6 bases, leaving 7 bases not matched to a gene. The CDR3 has 16 residues. CDR1 and CDR2 (germline): SGHVS, FQNEAQ. This chain's CDR3 is CASSSGLAGAGDTQYF. CDR3 in DNA: TGTGCCAGCAGCTCTGGACTAGCGGGAGCAGGGGATACGCAGTATTTT.

The chain combines TRBV9 with TRBJ2-3, with D maybe TRBD2 (6 bases). Germline CDR1 and CDR2: SGDLS and YYNGEE. Trimming left V 3 bases short and J 0 bases short, with 14 bases between. The CDR3 length is 16 residues. The chain's CDR3 is CASSGGSGTSTDTQYF. The CDR3 DNA is TGTGCCAGCAGCGGGGGTAGCGGTACTAGCACAGATACGCAGTATTTT.

This clone has a handful of counts. The chain links TRBV5-1 to TRBJ2-7; tentative D call: TRBD1 (5 bases). This CDR3 has 13 residues. Germline V gene data show CDR1 as SGHRS and CDR2 as YFSETQ. Trimming cost V 4 bases and J 1 base, with 9 bases left between them. The CDR3 bases are TGCGCCAGCAGCGCAGGGTGGTCCTACGAGCAGTACTTC. Translation gives CASSAGWSYEQYF.

V usage is TRBV5-1 and J usage is TRBJ2-7, with 7 bases aligning to TRBD1. The CDR3 consists of 15 residues. Unmatched junction bases numbered 4, after V lost 0 bases and J lost 1 base. Germline V gene sequence: CDR1 SGHRS, CDR2 YFSETQ. CDR3 protein: CASSLEWDSSYEQYF. CDR3 nucleotide sequence: TGCGCCAGCAGCTTGGAATGGGACAGTTCCTACGAGCAGTACTTC.

This clone has a single count. The chain uses TRBV12-2 and TRBJ2-1; TRBD2 reflects the table's D call only, with no check against the DNA. TRBV12-2 is annotated as a pseudogene. The length of the CDR3 is 14 residues. This CDR3 reads CASRSLAGVGEQFF. CDR3 nucleotides: TGTGCAAGTCGCTCACTAGCGGGGGTGGGTGAGCAGTTCTTC.

The chain uses TRBV10-3 and TRBJ2-1; TRBD2 matches at 7 bases. Germline CDR1 and CDR2: ENHRY and SYGVKD. V shed 3 bases, J shed 3 bases, and the junction held 11 bases outside the gene matches. CDR3 length: 17 amino acids. CDR3 coding DNA: TGTGCCATCAGTGACCACGGATCTAGCGGCTACTACAATGAGCAGTTCTTC. Amino acids: CAISDHGSSGYYNEQFF.

The V call is TRBV18, the J call TRBJ2-5; 8 positions match TRBD1. The CDR3 consists of 15 residues. The ends lost 3 bases at V and 2 bases at J; junction bases unmatched: 5. Germline values: CDR1 KGHSH, CDR2 LQKENI. CDR3 loop: CASSPRQGSQETQYF. The CDR3 nucleotides read TGTGCCAGCTCACCCAGACAGGGGAGTCAAGAGACCCAGTACTTC. Filled out from reference TRBV18 and TRBJ2-5, the complete variable domain reads NAGVMQNPRHLVRRRGQEARLRCSPMKGHSHVYWYRQLPEEGLKFMVYLQKENIIDESGMPKERFSAEFPKEGPSILRIQQVVRGDSAAYFCASSPRQGSQETQYFGPGTRLLVL.

The rearrangement uses TRBV27 and TRBJ2-7, with D perhaps being TRBD1 or TRBD2 (5 bases each). The CDR3 has 13 amino acids. The germline CDR1 and CDR2 sequences are MNHEY and SMNVEV (reference sequence). Trimming left V 3 bases short and J 3 bases short, with 9 bases between. The CDR3 coding sequence is TGTGCCAGCAGTTTTGATGGGGGCTACGAGCAGTACTTC. Translated, it gives CASSFDGGYEQYF.

In nucleotides, the CDR3 is TGTGCCAGCAGCCTGACAACGACCTACGAGCAGTACTTC. Translation: CASSLTTTYEQYF. The J gene is TRBJ2-7, the V gene TRBV7-2; D not certain. The CDR3 runs to 13 residues. V was trimmed by 5 bases and J by 2 bases, leaving 10 bases between them. Germline-derived CDR1 and CDR2 are SGHTA and FQGNSA.

V is TRBV19 and J is TRBJ2-1; maybe TRBD1 (5 bases). This CDR3 region has 15 residues. Germline loops: CDR1 LNHDA, CDR2 SQIVND (reference sequence). Trimming left V 2 bases short and J 8 bases short, with 16 bases between. This chain's CDR3 is CASSIFGRPRDEQFF. The CDR3 region has the DNA TGTGCCAGTAGTATATTTGGGCGTCCCAGGGATGAGCAGTTCTTC.

The J gene is TRBJ2-7, the V gene TRBV4-1; possible D gene TRBD1, 5 bases. The V end lost 4 bases, the J end lost 1 base, and 8 bases lay between the germline ends. The CDR3 contains 13 residues. The germline CDR1 and CDR2 sequences are MGHRA and YSYEKL. CDR3: CASSRQGSYEQYF. The CDR3 DNA is TGCGCCAGCAGCCGCCAGGGATCCTACGAGCAGTACTTC.

V is TRBV28 and J is TRBJ1-1; tentative D call: TRBD1 (5 bases). The V end was cut by 8 bases, the J end by 5 bases, with 18 bases between. Per the germline V gene, CDR1 is MDHEN and CDR2 is SYDVKM. The CDR3 loop spans 14 amino acids. CDR3 residues: CASHSPGGRTEAFF. The CDR3 DNA reads TGTGCCAGCCACAGTCCCGGGGGTAGGACTGAAGCTTTCTTT.

This chain uses TRBV27 with TRBJ1-5, with 11 bases identical to TRBD1. Germline V gene sequence: CDR1 MNHEY, CDR2 SMNVEV (reference sequence). The CDR3 has 17 residues. Trimming took 3 bases from V and 4 from J; bases not matched to a gene: 8. CDR3 protein: CASSFLQDRGQNQPQHF. The DNA of the CDR3 is TGTGCCAGCAGTTTCCTCCAGGACAGGGGGCAAAATCAGCCCCAGCATTTT.

J is TRBJ1-1 and V is TRBV28; D is perhaps TRBD1 (5 bases). Germline CDR1 is MDHEN and CDR2 is SYDVKM. V was cut by 4 bases and J by 4 bases, with 22 bases left in between. This CDR3 has 17 residues. CDR3 in amino acids: CASSWRNLKGRATEAFF. CDR3 nucleotides: TGTGCCAGCAGTTGGAGAAACTTAAAGGGGAGGGCCACTGAAGCTTTCTTT.

This clone occurred a few times. The gene calls are TRBV10-3 and TRBJ1-1; 8 bases map to TRBD1. Losses at the gene ends were 6 bases for V and 7 bases for J; bases not matched to a gene: 7. Germline V gives CDR1 ENHRY, CDR2 SYGVKD. This CDR3 comprises 13 residues. CDR3 in amino acids: CAISIMDRVEAFF. CDR3 sequence (DNA): TGTGCCATCAGCATCATGGACAGGGTTGAAGCTTTCTTT.